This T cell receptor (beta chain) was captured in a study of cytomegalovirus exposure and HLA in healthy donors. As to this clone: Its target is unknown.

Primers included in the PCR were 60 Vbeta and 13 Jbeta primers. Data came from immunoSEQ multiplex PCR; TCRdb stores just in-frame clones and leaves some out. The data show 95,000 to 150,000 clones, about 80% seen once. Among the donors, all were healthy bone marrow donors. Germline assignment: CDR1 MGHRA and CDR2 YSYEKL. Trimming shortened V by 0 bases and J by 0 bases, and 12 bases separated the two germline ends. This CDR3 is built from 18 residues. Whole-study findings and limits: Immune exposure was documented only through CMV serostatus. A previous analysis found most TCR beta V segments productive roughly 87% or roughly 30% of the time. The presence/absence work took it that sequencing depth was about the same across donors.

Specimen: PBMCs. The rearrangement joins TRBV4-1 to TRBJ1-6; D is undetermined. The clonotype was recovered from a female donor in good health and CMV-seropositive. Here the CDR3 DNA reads TGCGCCAGCAGCCAAGAGGCGGGGAGAGACTCCTATAATTCACCCCTCCACTTT. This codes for CASSQEAGRDSYNSPLHF.